The 12 T cell receptor beta chains below all came from one sample that was sequenced in a study of cytomegalovirus exposure and HLA in healthy donors. Both 60 Vbeta primers and 13 Jbeta primers went into the PCR. This table comes from immunoSEQ multiplex PCR, and its TCRdb copy is limited to in-frame clones, with some not included. Of approximately 170,000 clones in the sample, 71% are singletons; the top ten hold less than 1.6%. Sequencing was carried out using PBMCs. These receptors were collected from a girl aged 5 to 17 in good health and CMV-seronegative.

This clone has only a few counts. The gene calls are TRBV4-1 and TRBJ2-7, with 10 bases lining up with TRBD1. Germline V gene data show CDR1 as MGHRA and CDR2 as YSYEKL. This CDR3 is built from 14 residues. Unmatched junction bases numbered 3, after V lost 2 bases and J lost 5 bases. For the CDR3, the DNA is TGCGCCAGCAGCCAAATGGACAGGGGGAACGAGCAGTACTTC. Amino acid sequence: CASSQMDRGNEQYF.

This clone was counted only a few times. This chain joins TRBV19 and TRBJ2-7, with 7 bases lining up with TRBD1. J gave up 3 bases and V 6 bases, and 5 bases lay outside the gene matches. The CDR3 is 13 amino acids. Germline lookup yields CDR1 LNHDA and CDR2 SQIVND (reference sequence). CDR3 nucleotide sequence: TGTGCCAGTAGGAGACAGGGAGACTACGAGCAGTACTTC. It yields the protein CASRRQGDYEQYF.

The rearrangement links TRBV5-1 to TRBJ2-7; 8 bases fit TRBD1. After removal of 2 bases from V and 5 bases from J, the junction contained 6 bases not matched to a gene. The germline gives CDR1 SGHRS, CDR2 YFSETQ. This CDR3 has 14 amino acids. CDR3 bases: TGCGCCAGCAGCTTCACAGACAGGGGTGACGAGCAGTACTTC. Translated, it gives CASSFTDRGDEQYF.

For the CDR3, the DNA is TGTGCCAGCCGAGCACGGGGATCTGGGGCCAACGTCCTGACTTTC. Its protein is CASRARGSGANVLTF. This chain uses TRBV6-6 with TRBJ2-6, with D tentatively TRBD2 (5 bases). CDR3 length equals 15 residues. The germline CDR1 and CDR2 sequences are MNHNY and SVGAGI (reference sequence). The V end was cut by 8 bases, the J end by 1 base, with 12 bases between.

Points on this clone: Other DNA sequences in the same sample also yield this CDR3. V and J are TRBV25-1 and TRBJ2-7; D remains unclear. The CDR3 sequence is 13 residues long. V was shortened by 6 bases and J by 4 bases, with 13 bases between the two germline ends. CDR1 and CDR2 from the germline V gene are MGHDK and SYGVNS. This chain's CDR3 is CASSDGVRYEQYF. The CDR3 nucleotides are TGTGCCAGCAGCGATGGAGTTCGATACGAGCAGTACTTC.

V is TRBV2 and J is TRBJ2-3; the match to TRBD2 covers 7 bases. The CDR3 extends over 17 amino acids. V gave up 3 bases and J gave up 0 bases; unmatched junction bases: 9. The V gene's germline CDR1 is SNHLY and CDR2 FYNNEI. The CDR3 region is CASSDSVLAASTDTQYF. The CDR3, as DNA: TGTGCCAGCAGTGACTCCGTTCTAGCGGCTAGCACAGATACGCAGTATTTT. Full variable domain (remainder filled in from reference TRBV2 and TRBJ2-3): EPEVTQTPSHQVTQMGQEVILRCVPISNHLYFYWYRQILGQKVEFLVSFYNNEISEKSEIFDDQFSVERPDGSNFTLKIRSTKLEDSAMYFCASSDSVLAASTDTQYFGPGTRLTVL.

The chain employs TRBV7-9 and TRBJ2-1; possible D gene TRBD2, 5 bases. Germline CDR1 and CDR2: SEHNR and FQNEAQ (reference sequence). V lost 5 bases and J lost 1, with 15 bases in between. The CDR3 runs 16 residues. Here the CDR3 DNA reads TGTGCCAGCAGCGGCGCACCGGGGAGTTCCTACAATGAGCAGTTCTTC. The encoded protein is CASSGAPGSSYNEQFF.

J is TRBJ1-2 and V is TRBV7-2, with a tentative D call TRBD1 (5 bases). Between the trimmed V and J ends, which lost 0 bases and 7 bases, there was a span of 15 bases. Germline CDR1 reads SGHTA; CDR2 reads FQGNSA. The CDR3 runs to 15 residues. The CDR3 coding sequence is TGTGCCAGCAGCTTAGCGAGTGTAGGGCAGGGTGGCTACACCTTC. It translates to CASSLASVGQGGYTF.

The rearrangement joins TRBV25-1 to TRBJ2-3, with D possibly TRBD2 on 6 matching bases. The CDR3 has 16 residues. V was pared by 4 bases and J by 5 bases, with 19 bases between. Germline V gives CDR1 MGHDK, CDR2 SYGVNS. CDR3 in amino acids: CASSAPERGALDTQYF. Here the CDR3 DNA reads TGTGCCAGCAGTGCCCCGGAGCGCGGGGCTTTAGATACGCAGTATTTT.

The chain uses TRBV29-1 and TRBJ2-1, with D possibly matching TRBD2 (5 bases). The ends were cut back, 5 bases at V and 5 bases at J, with 13 bases in the middle. The CDR3 runs 13 residues. CDR1 is SQVTM, CDR2 ANQGSEA, per germline. CDR3 sequence: CSVTLVRDNEQFF. The CDR3 coding sequence is TGCAGCGTTACACTAGTACGAGACAATGAGCAGTTCTTC.

A few counts support this clone. V is TRBV5-1 and J is TRBJ2-3; D is undetermined. Germline V CDR1 and CDR2: SGHRS, YFSETQ. This CDR3 spans 14 amino acids. Trimming removed 3 bases from V and 3 bases from J, with 11 bases in between. The DNA for the CDR3 is TGCGCCAGCAGCTCGTTAGTTCGGACAGATACGCAGTATTTT. Translation gives CASSSLVRTDTQYF.

The DNA for the CDR3 is TGTGCCACCAGCAGACCAGGACACCCGACCGACTACGAGCAGTACTTC. Translating it yields CATSRPGHPTDYEQYF. The V gene is TRBV15, the J gene TRBJ2-7; a weak D match, TRBD1 (5 bases). The ends were cut back, 2 bases at V and 3 bases at J, with 17 bases in the middle. The CDR3 is 16 residues long. In germline, CDR1 is LNHNV, CDR2 YYDKDF (reference sequence).